This T cell receptor (beta chain) was obtained from a study of human T cells and chemical hapten exposure. For the study at large: TCR yields per sample varied, mainly owing to small pooled library volume differences. Overall study results and limits: Counts of TCRs above 1 in 1000 frequency stayed unchanged with DPC sensitization.

The CDR3 covers 15 residues. With 3 bases clipped from V and 3 bases from J, the junction kept 7 bases outside the gene matches. Germline V CDR1 and CDR2: SGHRS, YFSETQ. The study used a library that attached unique molecular identifiers to individual cDNA molecules. As originally analysed: Per sample, the median was around 96,000 TCRs, with values from 23,224 to 690,600. MiXCR, applied by TCRdb to the RACE reads, yields one record per CDR3 protein. The V and J calls, along with clone size, are taken from TCRdb and not from the paper's own processing. The table has tens of thousands of distinct CDR3 sequences, 5.5% seen once. The time point: healthy volunteer bleed at 6 weeks. Total RNA extraction was carried out from unfractionated whole blood. This clonotype occurred many times. What it recognizes is unknown.

V usage is TRBV5-1 and J usage is TRBJ1-1; 8 nucleotides match TRBD1. Input material: whole blood. This clonotype originated in a human donor in good health. Some clones in this sample may be carry-over from other donors' samples. In nucleotides, the CDR3 is TGCGCCAGCAGCTCCCCGGGGACAGGTGACACTGAAGCTTTCTTT. Amino acids: CASSSPGTGDTEAFF.